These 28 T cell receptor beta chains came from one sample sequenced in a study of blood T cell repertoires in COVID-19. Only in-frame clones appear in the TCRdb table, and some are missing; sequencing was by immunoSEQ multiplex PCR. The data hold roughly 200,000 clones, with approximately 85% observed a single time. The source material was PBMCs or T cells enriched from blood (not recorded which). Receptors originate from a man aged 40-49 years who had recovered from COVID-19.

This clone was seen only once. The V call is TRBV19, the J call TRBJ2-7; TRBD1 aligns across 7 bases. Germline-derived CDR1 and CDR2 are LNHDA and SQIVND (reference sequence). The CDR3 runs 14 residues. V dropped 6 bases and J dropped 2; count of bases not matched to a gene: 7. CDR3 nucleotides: TGTGCCAGTAGATCGGACAGGACCCCCTACGAGCAGTACTTC. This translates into CASRSDRTPYEQYF.

Here the CDR3 DNA reads TGTGCCAGCAGTTTGATAGGGGCCGTAGCTTTCTTT. This codes for CASSLIGAVAFF. The V call is TRBV27, the J call TRBJ1-1; D possibly corresponds to TRBD1 (5 bases). Between the trimmed V and J ends, which lost 3 bases and 10 bases, there was a span of 12 bases. This CDR3 has 12 amino acids. Germline V CDR1 and CDR2: MNHEY, SMNVEV (reference sequence).

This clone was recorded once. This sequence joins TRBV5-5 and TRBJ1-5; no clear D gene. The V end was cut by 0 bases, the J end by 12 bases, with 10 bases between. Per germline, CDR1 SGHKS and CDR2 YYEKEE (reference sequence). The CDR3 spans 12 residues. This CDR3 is CASSLEPPSQHF. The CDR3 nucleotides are TGTGCCAGCAGCTTGGAACCCCCTAGCCAGCATTTT. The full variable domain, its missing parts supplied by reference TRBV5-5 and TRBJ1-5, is DAGVTQSPTHLIKTRGQQVTLRCSPISGHKSVSWYQQVLGQGPQFIFQYYEKEERGRGNFPDRFSARQFPNYSSELNVNALLLGDSALYLCASSLEPPSQHFGDGTRLSIL.

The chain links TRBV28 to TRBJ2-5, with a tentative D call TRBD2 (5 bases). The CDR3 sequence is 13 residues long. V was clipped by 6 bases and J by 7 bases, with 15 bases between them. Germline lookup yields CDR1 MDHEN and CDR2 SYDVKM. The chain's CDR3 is CASSRTLRGTQYF. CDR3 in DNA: TGTGCCAGCAGCCGGACTCTCAGAGGGACCCAGTACTTC. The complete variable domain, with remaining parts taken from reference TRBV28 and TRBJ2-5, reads DVKVTQSSRYLVKRTGEKVFLECVQDMDHENMFWYRQDPGLGLRLIYFSYDVKMKEKGDIPEGYSVSREKKERFSLILESASTNQTSMYLCASSRTLRGTQYFGPGTRLLVL.

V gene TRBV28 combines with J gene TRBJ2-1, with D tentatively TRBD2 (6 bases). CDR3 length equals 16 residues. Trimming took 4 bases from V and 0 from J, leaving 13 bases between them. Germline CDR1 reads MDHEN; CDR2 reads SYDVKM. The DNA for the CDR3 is TGTGCCAGCAGTTCGGAGGGCCTTCCCTCCTACAATGAGCAGTTCTTC. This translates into CASSSEGLPSYNEQFF.

CDR3 amino acids: CASSPPLQSRDRVYEQYF. Written as DNA, the CDR3 is TGTGCCAGCTCTCCGCCCCTACAGTCTCGGGACAGGGTCTACGAGCAGTACTTC. The chain recombines TRBV18 with TRBJ2-7; 9 bases match TRBD1. The V gene's germline CDR1 is KGHSH and CDR2 LQKENI. The CDR3 is 18 amino acids. V lost 6 bases, J lost 3 bases, and 18 bases stayed unmatched.

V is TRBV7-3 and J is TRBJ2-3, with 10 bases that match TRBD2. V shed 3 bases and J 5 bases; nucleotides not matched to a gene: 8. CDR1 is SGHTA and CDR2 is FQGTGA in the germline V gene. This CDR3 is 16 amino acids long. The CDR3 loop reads CASSLALAGAGDTQYF. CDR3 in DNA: TGTGCCAGCAGCTTGGCCCTAGCGGGAGCTGGAGATACGCAGTATTTT.

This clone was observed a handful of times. CDR3 nucleotide sequence: TGTGCCGTCCTTGTGGGGACTAGCGGGAGTTACACAGATACGCAGTATTTT. Its protein product is CAVLVGTSGSYTDTQYF. V gene TRBV27 combines with J gene TRBJ2-3, with 14 bases aligning to TRBD2. The length of the CDR3 is 17 residues. V gave up 11 bases and J gave up 2 bases; unmatched junction bases: 12. Germline V CDR1 and CDR2: MNHEY, SMNVEV (reference sequence).

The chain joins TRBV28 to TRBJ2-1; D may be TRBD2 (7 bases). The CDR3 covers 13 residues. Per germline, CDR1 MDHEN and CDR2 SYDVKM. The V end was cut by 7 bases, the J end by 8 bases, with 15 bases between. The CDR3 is CASNRGASDEQFF. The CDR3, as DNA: TGTGCCAGCAATCGGGGGGCGAGCGATGAGCAGTTCTTC.

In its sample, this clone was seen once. Here the CDR3 DNA reads TGTGCCAGCAGCTTAGGGCTTAAGGGACAGGGGTGGGTCTATGGCTACACCTTC. This gives the protein CASSLGLKGQGWVYGYTF. The J gene is TRBJ1-2, the V gene TRBV11-3; 10 nucleotides line up with TRBD1. The length of the CDR3 is 18 residues. The V gene end was trimmed by 1 base and the J gene end by 4 bases; junction bases not matched to a gene: 12. Looked up from germline, CDR1 is SGHNT and CDR2 is YENEEA. Together with reference TRBV11-3 and TRBJ1-2, the CDR3 gives the full variable domain: EAGVVQSPRYKIIEKKQPVAFWCNPISGHNTLYWYLQNLGQGPELLIRYENEEAVDDSQLPKDRFSAERLKGVDSTLKIQPAELGDSAVYLCASSLGLKGQGWVYGYTFGSGTRLTVV.

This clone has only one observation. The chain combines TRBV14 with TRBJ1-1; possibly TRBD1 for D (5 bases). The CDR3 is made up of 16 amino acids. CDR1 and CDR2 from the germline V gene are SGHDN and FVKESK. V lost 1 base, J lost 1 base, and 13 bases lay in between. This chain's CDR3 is CASSQVKVTGNTEAFF. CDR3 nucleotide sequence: TGTGCCAGCAGCCAAGTCAAAGTCACAGGGAACACTGAAGCTTTCTTT.

CDR3 sequence reads: CASSSASGSYNEQFF. In nucleotides, the CDR3 is TGTGCCAGCAGTAGTGCTAGCGGGTCGTACAATGAGCAGTTCTTC. The genes are TRBV28 and TRBJ2-1; 8 bases align to TRBD2. Trimming cost V 5 bases and J 4 bases; bases outside gene matches: 7. Germline V gives CDR1 MDHEN, CDR2 SYDVKM. The length of the CDR3 is 15 residues.

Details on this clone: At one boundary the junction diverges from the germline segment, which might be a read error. CDR3 sequence: CASSPSPGTVHGIF. CDR3 sequence (DNA): TGTGCCAGCAGCCCCAGTCCCGGGACAGTTCATGGCATCTTC. The rearrangement joins TRBV11-2 to TRBJ1-2; TRBD1 agrees at 7 bases. In germline, CDR1 is SGHAT, CDR2 FQNNGV. The CDR3 runs to 14 residues.

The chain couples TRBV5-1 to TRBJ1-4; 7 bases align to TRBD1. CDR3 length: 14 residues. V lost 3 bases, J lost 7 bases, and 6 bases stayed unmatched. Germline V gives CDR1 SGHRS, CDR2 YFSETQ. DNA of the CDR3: TGCGCCAGCAGCTCCGCGGCAGGGGGTGAAAAACTGTTTTTT. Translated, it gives CASSSAAGGEKLFF. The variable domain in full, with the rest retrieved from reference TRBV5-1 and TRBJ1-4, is KAGVTQTPRYLIKTRGQQVTLSCSPISGHRSVSWYQQTPGQGLQFLFEYFSETQRNKGNFPGRFSGRQFSNSRSEMNVSTLELGDSALYLCASSSAAGGEKLFFGSGTQLSVL.

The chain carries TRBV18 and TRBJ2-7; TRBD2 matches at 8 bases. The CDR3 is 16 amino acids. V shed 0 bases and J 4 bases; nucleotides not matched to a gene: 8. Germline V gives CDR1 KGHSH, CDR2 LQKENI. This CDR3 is CASSPPGVSGGYEQYF. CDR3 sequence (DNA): TGTGCCAGCTCACCACCGGGGGTCAGCGGGGGTTACGAGCAGTACTTC. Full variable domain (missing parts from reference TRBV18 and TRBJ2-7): NAGVMQNPRHLVRRRGQEARLRCSPMKGHSHVYWYRQLPEEGLKFMVYLQKENIIDESGMPKERFSAEFPKEGPSILRIQQVVRGDSAAYFCASSPPGVSGGYEQYFGPGTRLTVT.

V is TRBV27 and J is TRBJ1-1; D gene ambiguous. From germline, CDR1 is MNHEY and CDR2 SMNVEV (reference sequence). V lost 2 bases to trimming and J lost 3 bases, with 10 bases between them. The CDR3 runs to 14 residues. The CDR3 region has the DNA TGTGCCAGCAGTTTAAAATCCGGGGACACTGAAGCTTTCTTT. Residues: CASSLKSGDTEAFF.

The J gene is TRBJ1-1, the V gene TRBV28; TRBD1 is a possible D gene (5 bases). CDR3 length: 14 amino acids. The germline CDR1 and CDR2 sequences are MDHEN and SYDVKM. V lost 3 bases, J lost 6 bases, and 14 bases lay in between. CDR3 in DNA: TGTGCCAGCAGTTTGGGAGGGGTGGGCGCTGAAGCTTTCTTT. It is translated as CASSLGGVGAEAFF.

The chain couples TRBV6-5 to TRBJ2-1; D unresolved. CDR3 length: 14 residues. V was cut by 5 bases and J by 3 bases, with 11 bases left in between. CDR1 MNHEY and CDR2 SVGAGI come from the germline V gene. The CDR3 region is CASSPSRNYNEQFF. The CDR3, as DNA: TGTGCCAGCAGTCCTTCGCGGAACTACAATGAGCAGTTCTTC.

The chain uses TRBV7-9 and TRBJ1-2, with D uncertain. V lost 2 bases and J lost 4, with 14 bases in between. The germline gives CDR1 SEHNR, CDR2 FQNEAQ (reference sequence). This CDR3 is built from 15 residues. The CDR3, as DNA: TGTGCCAGCAGCTTAAGCGGGAGGGAAGGCTATGGCTACACCTTC. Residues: CASSLSGREGYGYTF.

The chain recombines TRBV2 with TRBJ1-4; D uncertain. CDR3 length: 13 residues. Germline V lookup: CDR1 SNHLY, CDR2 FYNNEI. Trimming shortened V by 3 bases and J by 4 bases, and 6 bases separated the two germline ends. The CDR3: CASSELLNEKLFF. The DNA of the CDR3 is TGTGCCAGCAGTGAGCTACTTAATGAAAAACTGTTTTTT.

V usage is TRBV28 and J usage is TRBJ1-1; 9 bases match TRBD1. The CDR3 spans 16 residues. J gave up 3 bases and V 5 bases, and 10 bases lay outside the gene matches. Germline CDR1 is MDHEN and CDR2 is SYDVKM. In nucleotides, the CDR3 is TGTGCCAGCAGTCCACAGGGGGCTGAGGGGTACACTGAAGCTTTCTTT. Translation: CASSPQGAEGYTEAFF.

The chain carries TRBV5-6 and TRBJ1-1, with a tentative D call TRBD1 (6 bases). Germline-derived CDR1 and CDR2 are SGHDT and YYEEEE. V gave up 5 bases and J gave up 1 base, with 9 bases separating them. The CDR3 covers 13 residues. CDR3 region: CASSWGQNTEAFF. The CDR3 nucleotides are TGTGCCAGCAGTTGGGGACAGAACACTGAAGCTTTCTTT.

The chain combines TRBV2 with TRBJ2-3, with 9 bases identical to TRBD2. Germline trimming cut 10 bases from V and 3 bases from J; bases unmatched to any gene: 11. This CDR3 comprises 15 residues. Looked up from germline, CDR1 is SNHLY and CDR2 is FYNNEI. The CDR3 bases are TGTGCCATCTCTGATTGGGCGGGGGGGACAGATACGCAGTATTTT. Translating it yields CAISDWAGGTDTQYF. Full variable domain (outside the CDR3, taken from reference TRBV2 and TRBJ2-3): EPEVTQTPSHQVTQMGQEVILRCVPISNHLYFYWYRQILGQKVEFLVSFYNNEISEKSEIFDDQFSVERPDGSNFTLKIRSTKLEDSAMYFCAISDWAGGTDTQYFGPGTRLTVL.

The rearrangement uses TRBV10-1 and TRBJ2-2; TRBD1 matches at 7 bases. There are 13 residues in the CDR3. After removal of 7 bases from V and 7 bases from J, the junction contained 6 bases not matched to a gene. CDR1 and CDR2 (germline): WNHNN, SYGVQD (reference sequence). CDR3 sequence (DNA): TGCGCCAGCATGACAGGGTACGTCGGGGAGCTGTTTTTT. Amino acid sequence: CASMTGYVGELFF.

Here the CDR3 DNA reads TGTGCCAGTAGTGGGACAGCCAGAAACACCATATATTTT. Its translation: CASSGTARNTIYF. The rearrangement joins TRBV19 to TRBJ1-3; 7 nucleotides line up with TRBD1. CDR1 and CDR2 from the germline V gene are LNHDA and SQIVND (reference sequence). This CDR3 has 13 amino acids. The trim removed 5 bases at V and 5 bases at J, leaving 3 bases unmatched.

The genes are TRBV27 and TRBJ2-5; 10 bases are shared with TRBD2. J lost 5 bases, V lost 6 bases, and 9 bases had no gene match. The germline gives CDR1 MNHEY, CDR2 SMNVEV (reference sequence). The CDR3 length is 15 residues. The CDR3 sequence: CASSPNLAGVETQYF. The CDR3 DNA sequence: TGTGCCAGCAGCCCTAACCTAGCGGGAGTTGAGACCCAGTACTTC.

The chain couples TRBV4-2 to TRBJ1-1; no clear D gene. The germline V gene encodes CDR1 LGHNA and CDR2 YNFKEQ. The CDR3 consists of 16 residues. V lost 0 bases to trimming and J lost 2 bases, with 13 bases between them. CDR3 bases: TGTGCCAGCAGCCAAGAGGTCGGCGGGAGAAACACTGAAGCTTTCTTT. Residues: CASSQEVGGRNTEAFF.

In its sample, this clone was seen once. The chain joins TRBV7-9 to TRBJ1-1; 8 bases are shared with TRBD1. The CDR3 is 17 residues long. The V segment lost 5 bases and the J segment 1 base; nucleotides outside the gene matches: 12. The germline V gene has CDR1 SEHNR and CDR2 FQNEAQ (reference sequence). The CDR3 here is CASSPRGQGARNTEAFF. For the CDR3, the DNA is TGTGCCAGCAGCCCTAGAGGGCAGGGGGCGCGGAACACTGAAGCTTTCTTT.